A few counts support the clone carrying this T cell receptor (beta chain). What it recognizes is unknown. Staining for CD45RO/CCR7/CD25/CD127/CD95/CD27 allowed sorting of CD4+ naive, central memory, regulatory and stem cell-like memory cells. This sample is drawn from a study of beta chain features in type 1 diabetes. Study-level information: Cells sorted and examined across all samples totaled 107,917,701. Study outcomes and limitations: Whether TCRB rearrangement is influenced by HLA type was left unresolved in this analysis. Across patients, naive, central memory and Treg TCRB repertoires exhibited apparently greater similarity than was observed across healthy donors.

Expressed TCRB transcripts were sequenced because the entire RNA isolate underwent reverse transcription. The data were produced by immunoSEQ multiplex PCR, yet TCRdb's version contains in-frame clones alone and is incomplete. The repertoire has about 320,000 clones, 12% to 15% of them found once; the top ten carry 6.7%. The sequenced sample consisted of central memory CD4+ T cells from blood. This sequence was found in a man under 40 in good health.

The CDR3 loop is CARSGTQNTGELFF. CDR3 DNA sequence: TGTGCCAGATCCGGGACACAGAACACCGGGGAGCTGTTTTTT. V gene TRBV7-9 combines with J gene TRBJ2-2; maybe TRBD1 (6 bases). The CDR3 has 14 amino acids. Trimming cost V 9 bases and J 1 base, with 12 bases left between them. The germline CDR1 and CDR2 sequences are SEHNR and FQNEAQ (reference sequence).